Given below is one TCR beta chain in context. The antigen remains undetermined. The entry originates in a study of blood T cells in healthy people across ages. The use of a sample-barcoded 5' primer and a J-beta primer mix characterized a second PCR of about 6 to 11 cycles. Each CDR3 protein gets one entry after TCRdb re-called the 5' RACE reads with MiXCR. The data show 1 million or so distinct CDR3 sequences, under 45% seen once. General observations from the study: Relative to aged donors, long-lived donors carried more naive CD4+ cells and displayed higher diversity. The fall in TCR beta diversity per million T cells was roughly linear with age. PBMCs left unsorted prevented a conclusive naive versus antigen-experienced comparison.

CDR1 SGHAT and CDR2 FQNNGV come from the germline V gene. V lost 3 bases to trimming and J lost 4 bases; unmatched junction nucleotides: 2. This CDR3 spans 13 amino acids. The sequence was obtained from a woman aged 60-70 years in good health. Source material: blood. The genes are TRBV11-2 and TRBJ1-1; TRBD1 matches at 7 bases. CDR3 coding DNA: TGTGCCAGCAGCTTGAGGACAGGCACTGAAGCTTTCTTT. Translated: CASSLRTGTEAFF.